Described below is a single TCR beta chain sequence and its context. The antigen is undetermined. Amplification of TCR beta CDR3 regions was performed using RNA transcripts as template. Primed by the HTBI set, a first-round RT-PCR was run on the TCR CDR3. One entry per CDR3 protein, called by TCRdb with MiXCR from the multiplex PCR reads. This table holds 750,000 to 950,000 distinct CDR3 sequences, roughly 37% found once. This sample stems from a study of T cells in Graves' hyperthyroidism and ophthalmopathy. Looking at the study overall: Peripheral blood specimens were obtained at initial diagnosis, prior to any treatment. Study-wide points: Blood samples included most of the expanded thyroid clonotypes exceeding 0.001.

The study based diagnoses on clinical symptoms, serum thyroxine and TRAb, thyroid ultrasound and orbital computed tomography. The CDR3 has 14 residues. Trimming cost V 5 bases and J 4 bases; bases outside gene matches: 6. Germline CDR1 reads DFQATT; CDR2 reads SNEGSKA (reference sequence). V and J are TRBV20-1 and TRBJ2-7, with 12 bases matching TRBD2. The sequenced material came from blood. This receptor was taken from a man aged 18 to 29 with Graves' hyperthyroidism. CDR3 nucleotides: TGCAGTGCTGCCACTAGCGGGAGGCCGTACGAGCAGTACTTC. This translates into CSAATSGRPYEQYF.